The source of this T cell receptor beta chain is a study of shared clonotypes between healthy human individuals. Study findings and constraints: Sample collection involved blood only; tissue repertoires are likely different.

In the case of this clone: What it binds is unknown.

HIV-negative, healthy adults without recent acute infections or vaccinations were the donors. Study processing details: Junction-only immunoSEQ sequences carried no quality scores, so filtering differed. Using immunoSEQ multiplex PCR, the repertoire was profiled, and TCRdb retains in-frame clones only, with some absent. V and J calls and clone size are as listed in that table; D and trimming were resolved from the DNA. The sample shows 400,000 or so clones, 96% of them seen only once. CDR3 length: 15 amino acids. In germline, CDR1 is SGHVS, CDR2 FNYEAQ. Trimming removed 4 bases from V and 0 bases from J, with 9 bases in between.

The receptor was isolated from a young man in good health. The sample consisted of memory CD8+ T cells sorted from blood. Subset denoted: CD45RO+ cells pooled with CCR7-negative TemRA cells. V is TRBV7-6 and J is TRBJ2-2; weak D call: TRBD1 (6 bases). CDR3 sequence reads: CASSYRTANTGELFF. CDR3 nucleotides: TGTGCCAGCAGCTACCGGACAGCGAACACCGGGGAGCTGTTTTTT.